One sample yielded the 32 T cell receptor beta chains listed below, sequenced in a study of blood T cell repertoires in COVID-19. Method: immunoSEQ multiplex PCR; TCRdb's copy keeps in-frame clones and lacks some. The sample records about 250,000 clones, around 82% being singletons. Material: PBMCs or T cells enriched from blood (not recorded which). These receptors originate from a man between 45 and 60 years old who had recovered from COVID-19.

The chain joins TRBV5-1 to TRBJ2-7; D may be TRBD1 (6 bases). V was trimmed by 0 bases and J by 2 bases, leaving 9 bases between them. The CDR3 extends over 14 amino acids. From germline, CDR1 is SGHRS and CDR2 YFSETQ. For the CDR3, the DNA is TGCGCCAGCAGCTTGGACGGACAGCCCTACGAGCAGTACTTC. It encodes CASSLDGQPYEQYF.

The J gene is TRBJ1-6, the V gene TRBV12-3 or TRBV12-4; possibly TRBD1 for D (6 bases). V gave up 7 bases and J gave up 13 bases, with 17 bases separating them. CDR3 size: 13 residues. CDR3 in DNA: TGTGCCAGCACCGAGGACAGTGGGTTGCCCCTCCACTTT. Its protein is CASTEDSGLPLHF.

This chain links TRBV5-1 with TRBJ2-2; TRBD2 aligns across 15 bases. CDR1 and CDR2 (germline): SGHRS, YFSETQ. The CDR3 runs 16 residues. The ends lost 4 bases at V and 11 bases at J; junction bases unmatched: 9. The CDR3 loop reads CASSRAGLAGGEELFF. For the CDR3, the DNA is TGCGCCAGCAGCCGAGCAGGACTAGCGGGAGGGGAAGAGCTGTTTTTT.

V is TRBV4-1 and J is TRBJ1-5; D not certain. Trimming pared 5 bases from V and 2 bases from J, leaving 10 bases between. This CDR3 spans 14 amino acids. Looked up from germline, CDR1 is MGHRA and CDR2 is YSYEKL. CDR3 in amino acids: CASSFTEGNQPQHF. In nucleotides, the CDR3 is TGCGCCAGCAGCTTTACGGAGGGCAATCAGCCCCAGCATTTT.

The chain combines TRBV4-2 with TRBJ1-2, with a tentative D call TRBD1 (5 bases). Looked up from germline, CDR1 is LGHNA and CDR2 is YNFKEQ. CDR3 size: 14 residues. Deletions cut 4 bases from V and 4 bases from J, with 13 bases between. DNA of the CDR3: TGTGCCAGCAGCCCCGACAGTGCCGTCTATGGCTACACCTTC. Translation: CASSPDSAVYGYTF.

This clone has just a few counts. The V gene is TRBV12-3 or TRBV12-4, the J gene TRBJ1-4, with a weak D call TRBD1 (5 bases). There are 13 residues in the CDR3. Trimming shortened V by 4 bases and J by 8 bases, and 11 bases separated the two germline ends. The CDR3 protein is CASSSGFREKLFF. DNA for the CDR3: TGTGCCAGCAGTTCAGGGTTTCGGGAAAAACTGTTTTTT.

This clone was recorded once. The CDR3 nucleotides read TGTGCCAGCAGCTTAGTTGGACAGCAAGGCTCCTACGAGCAGTACTTC. It translates to CASSLVGQQGSYEQYF. The chain carries TRBV7-2 and TRBJ2-7; D perhaps matches TRBD1 (6 bases). This CDR3 comprises 16 residues. Germline CDR1 SGHTA, CDR2 FQGNSA. With 1 base removed from V and 0 bases from J, the gap between germline ends came to 13 bases.

CDR3 DNA sequence: TGTGCCAGCAGTTTATCCCGACTCACTGAAGCTTTCTTT. Encoded protein: CASSLSRLTEAFF. The V gene is TRBV27, the J gene TRBJ1-1; the D is unclear. Germline V gives CDR1 MNHEY, CDR2 SMNVEV (reference sequence). CDR3 length equals 13 residues. Trimming removed 0 bases from V and 4 bases from J, with 6 bases in between.

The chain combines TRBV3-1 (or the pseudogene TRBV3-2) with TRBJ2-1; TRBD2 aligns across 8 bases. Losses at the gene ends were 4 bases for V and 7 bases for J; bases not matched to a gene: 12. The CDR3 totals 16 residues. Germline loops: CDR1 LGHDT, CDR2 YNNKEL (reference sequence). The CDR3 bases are TGTGCCAGCAGCCCTATGGGACTAGGGGTTCGAAATGAGCAGTTCTTC. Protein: CASSPMGLGVRNEQFF.

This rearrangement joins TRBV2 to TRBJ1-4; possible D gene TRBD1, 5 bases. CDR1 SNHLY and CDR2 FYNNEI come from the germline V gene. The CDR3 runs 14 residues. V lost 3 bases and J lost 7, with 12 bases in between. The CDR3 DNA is TGTGCCAGCAGTGACGGGGGTTGGGGTGAAAAACTGTTTTTT. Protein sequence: CASSDGGWGEKLFF.

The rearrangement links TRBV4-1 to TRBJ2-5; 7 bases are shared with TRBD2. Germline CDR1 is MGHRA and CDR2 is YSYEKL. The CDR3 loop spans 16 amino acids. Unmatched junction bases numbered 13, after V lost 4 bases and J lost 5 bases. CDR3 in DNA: TGCGCCAGCAGCCCTCAGGGAGGGGTGACCTGGGAGACCCAGTACTTC. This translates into CASSPQGGVTWETQYF.

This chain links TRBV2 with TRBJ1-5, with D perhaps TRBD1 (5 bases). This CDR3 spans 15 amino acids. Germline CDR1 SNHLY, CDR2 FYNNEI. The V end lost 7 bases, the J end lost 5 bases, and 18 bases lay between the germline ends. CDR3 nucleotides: TGTGCCAGCACTAACCGGGGGATTAGTGATCAGCCCCAGCATTTT. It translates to CASTNRGISDQPQHF.

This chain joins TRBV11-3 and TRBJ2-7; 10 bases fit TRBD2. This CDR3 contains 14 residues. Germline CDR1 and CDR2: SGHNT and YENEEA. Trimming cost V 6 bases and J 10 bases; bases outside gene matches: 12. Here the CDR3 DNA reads TGTGCCAGCAGTATGGGGCTAGCTAGCGGGAGACAGTACTTC. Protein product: CASSMGLASGRQYF.

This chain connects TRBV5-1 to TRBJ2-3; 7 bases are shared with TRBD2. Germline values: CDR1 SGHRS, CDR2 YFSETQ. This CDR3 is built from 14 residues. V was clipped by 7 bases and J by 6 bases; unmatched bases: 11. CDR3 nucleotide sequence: TGCGCCAGCTCAACCCCCGGGAGGTTGGATACGCAGTATTTT. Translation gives CASSTPGRLDTQYF.

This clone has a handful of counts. CDR3 bases: TGTGCCAGCTCACCAGGAGGCCTTGGGGAGCTGTTTTTT. Its protein product is CASSPGGLGELFF. This rearrangement joins TRBV18 to TRBJ2-2; D may be TRBD2 (5 bases). The germline V and J ends were trimmed by 2 bases and 8 bases, with 9 bases remaining between them. The germline V gene encodes CDR1 KGHSH and CDR2 LQKENI. The CDR3 extends over 13 amino acids.

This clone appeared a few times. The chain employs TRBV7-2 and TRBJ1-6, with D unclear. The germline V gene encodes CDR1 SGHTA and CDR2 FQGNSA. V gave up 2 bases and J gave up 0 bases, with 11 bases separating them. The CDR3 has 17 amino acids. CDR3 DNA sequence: TGTGCCAGCAGCTTAATCGTCGGGAGCTCCTATAATTCACCCCTCCACTTT. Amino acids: CASSLIVGSSYNSPLHF.

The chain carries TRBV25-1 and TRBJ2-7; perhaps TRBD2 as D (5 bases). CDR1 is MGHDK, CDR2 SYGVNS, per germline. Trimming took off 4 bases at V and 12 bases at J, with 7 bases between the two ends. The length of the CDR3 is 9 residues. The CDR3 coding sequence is TGTGCCAGCAGTGGGGCGGGGTACTTC. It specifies CASSGAGYF.

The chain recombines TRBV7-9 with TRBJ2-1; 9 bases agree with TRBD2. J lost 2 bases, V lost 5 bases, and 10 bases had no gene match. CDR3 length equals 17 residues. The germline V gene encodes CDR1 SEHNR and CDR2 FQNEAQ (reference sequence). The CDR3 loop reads CASSLSGPSGTYNEQFF. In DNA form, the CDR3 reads TGTGCCAGCAGCCTTAGTGGGCCTAGCGGGACCTACAATGAGCAGTTCTTC. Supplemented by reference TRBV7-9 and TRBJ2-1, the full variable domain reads DTGVSQNPRHKITKRGQNVTFRCDPISEHNRLYWYRQTLGQGPEFLTYFQNEAQLEKSRLLSDRFSAERPKGSFSTLEIQRTEQGDSAMYLCASSLSGPSGTYNEQFFGPGTRLTVL.

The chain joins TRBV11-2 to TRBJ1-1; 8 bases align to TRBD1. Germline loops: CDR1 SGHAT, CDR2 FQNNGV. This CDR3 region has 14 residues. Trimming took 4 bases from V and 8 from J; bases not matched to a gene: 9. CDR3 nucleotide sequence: TGTGCCAGCAGCTCCTCGGACAGGGCTCTCGAAGCTTTCTTT. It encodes CASSSSDRALEAFF.

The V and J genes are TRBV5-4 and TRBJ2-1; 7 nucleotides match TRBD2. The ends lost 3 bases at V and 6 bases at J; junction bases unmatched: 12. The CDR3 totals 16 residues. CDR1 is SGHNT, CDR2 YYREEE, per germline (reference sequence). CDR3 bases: TGTGCCAGCAGCTCCCAGAGCGGGAAAGGTCTCAATGAGCAGTTCTTC. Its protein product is CASSSQSGKGLNEQFF.

Written as DNA, the CDR3 is TGTGCCAGTAGCCAGTTCTCTGGAAACACCATATATTTT. Amino acid sequence: CASSQFSGNTIYF. This rearrangement joins TRBV19 to TRBJ1-3; the D is unclear. This CDR3 region has 13 residues. Trimming left V 6 bases short and J 0 bases short, with 6 bases between. Germline CDR1 LNHDA, CDR2 SQIVND (reference sequence).

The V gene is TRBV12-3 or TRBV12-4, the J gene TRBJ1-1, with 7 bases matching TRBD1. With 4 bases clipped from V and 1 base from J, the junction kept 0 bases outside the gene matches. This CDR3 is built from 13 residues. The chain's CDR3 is CASSWTGNTEAFF. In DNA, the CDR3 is TGTGCCAGCAGTTGGACAGGGAACACTGAAGCTTTCTTT.

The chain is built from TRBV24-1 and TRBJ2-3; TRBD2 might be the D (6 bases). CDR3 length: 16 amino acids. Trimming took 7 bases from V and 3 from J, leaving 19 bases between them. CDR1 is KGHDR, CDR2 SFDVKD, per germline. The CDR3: CATSGGSVLGTDTQYF. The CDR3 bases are TGTGCCACCAGCGGGGGTTCCGTTCTCGGGACAGATACGCAGTATTTT.

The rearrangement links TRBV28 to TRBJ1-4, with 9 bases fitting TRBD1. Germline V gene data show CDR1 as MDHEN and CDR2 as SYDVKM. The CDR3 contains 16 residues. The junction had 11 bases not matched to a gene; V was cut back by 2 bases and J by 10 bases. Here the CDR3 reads CASSLGGGQGASKLFF. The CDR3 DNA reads TGTGCCAGCAGTTTAGGGGGGGGACAGGGAGCCTCAAAACTGTTTTTT.

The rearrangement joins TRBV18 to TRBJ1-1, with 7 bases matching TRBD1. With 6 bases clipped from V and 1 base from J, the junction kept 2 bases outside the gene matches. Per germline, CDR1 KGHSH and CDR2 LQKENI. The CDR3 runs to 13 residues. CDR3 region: CASSGQQNTEAFF. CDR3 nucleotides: TGTGCCAGCTCGGGACAGCAGAACACTGAAGCTTTCTTT.

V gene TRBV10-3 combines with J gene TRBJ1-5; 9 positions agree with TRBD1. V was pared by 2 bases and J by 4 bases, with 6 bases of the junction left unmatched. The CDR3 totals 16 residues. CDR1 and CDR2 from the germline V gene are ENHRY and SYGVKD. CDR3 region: CAISEADRGPNQPQHF. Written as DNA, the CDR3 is TGTGCCATCAGTGAGGCGGACAGGGGTCCTAATCAGCCCCAGCATTTT.

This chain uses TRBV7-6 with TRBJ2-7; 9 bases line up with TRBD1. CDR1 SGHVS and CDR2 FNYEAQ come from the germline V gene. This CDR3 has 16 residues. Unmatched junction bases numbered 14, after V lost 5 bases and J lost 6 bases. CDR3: CASSPRDRDNSREQYF. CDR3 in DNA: TGTGCCAGCAGCCCGCGGGACAGGGATAATTCGCGCGAGCAGTACTTC.

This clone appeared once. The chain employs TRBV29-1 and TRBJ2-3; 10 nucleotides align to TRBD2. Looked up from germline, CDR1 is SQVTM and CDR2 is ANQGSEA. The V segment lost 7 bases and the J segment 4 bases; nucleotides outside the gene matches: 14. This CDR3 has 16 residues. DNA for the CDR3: TGCAGCGCCGATCGGGCTAGCGGGGGAGTGGCAGATACGCAGTATTTT. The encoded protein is CSADRASGGVADTQYF.

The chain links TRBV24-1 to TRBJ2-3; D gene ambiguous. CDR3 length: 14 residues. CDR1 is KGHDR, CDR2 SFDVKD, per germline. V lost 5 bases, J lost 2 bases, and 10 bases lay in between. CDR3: CATSATSVTDTQYF. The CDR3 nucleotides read TGTGCCACCAGTGCAACTTCGGTCACAGATACGCAGTATTTT.

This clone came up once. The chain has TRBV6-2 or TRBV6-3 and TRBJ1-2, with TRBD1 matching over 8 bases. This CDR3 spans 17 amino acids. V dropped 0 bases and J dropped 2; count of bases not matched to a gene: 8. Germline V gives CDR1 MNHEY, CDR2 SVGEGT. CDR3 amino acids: CASSYSLGQGPNYGYTF. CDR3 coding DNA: TGTGCCAGCAGTTACTCACTTGGACAGGGACCGAACTATGGCTACACCTTC.

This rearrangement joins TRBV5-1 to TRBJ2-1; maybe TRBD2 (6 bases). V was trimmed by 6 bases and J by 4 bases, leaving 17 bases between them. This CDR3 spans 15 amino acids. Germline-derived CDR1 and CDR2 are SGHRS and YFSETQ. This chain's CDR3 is CASTPGGGPYNEQFF. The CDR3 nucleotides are TGCGCCAGCACCCCCGGGGGAGGACCTTACAATGAGCAGTTCTTC.

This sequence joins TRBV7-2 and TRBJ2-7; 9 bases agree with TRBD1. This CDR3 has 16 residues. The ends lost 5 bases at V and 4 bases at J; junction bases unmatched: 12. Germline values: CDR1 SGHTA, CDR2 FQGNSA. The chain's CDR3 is CASSPTGTGSRYEQYF. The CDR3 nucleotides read TGTGCCAGCAGCCCCACCGGGACAGGGAGCCGATACGAGCAGTACTTC.